What follows is one T cell receptor beta chain and its context. Its cognate antigen has yet to be identified. The input lacks base qualities; no much larger clone sits a single base away. In Seattle, one collaborating source enrolled patients while the infection was active and tracked those patients longitudinally over the course of disease. The collaborating institutions used their own protocols to collect whole blood in K2EDTA tubes. Collaborator samples were shipped for TCRbeta analysis as frozen whole blood, isolated PBMCs, or DNA extracted from either sample type. This entry belongs to a study of blood T cell repertoires in COVID-19 (dated by TCRdb to about 2020). Background for the entire study: Samples from collaborators originated in the United States, Italy and Spain and spanned both the acute and convalescent phases of COVID-19. The prospective study material was composed of cDNA or gDNA derived from T cells, B-cell-depleted T cells, or PBMCs. The dataset comprised deeply sampled blood TCRbeta repertoires from subjects exposed to, actively infected with, or recovered from COVID-19. The repertoires were made available in a free public database intended to serve as a resource for research on the immune response to SARS-CoV-2. Samples came from the ongoing ImmuneRACE study (first 160 participants) plus 1,254 subjects from 6 global collaborators. The sample metadata nearly always contained a de-identified subject ID, COVID-19 status, age in years and sex. Where available, HLA class I and class II types were obtained from metadata supplied by the sample provider rather than from assay-based typing. Study-wide findings and limitations: How much clinical and demographic metadata was included differed by source and by participant, and the metadata was provided uncurated.

The CDR3 goes from the cysteine to the phenylalanine over 15 residues. Only the CDR3 region is kept as DNA, spanning 45 bases read in frame from base 1. The germline V and J ends show losses of 2 bases and 4 bases respectively, and no gene match explains 7 bases of the junction. Via the germline V gene, CDR1 is WSHSY and CDR2 SAAADI. TCRbeta CDR3 regions were amplified from genomic DNA using the immunoSEQ Assay, a bias-controlled multiplex PCR. In the paper's pipeline: The number of nucleated cells in each sample was estimated from the amplification of reference gene primers within the assay. Sequence reads were collapsed and filtered to measure the absolute abundance of every unique TCRbeta CDR3 rearrangement. For each sample, productive Simpson clonality was calculated as the square root of Simpson's diversity index across productive rearrangements. The clones in this table, taken by TCRdb from immuneACCESS, are in-frame only. Not every clone is retained; where verified, under half of the shortfall comes from an unresolved V gene, and the cause of the rest is unknown. V and J calls and clone size follow that table, whereas D and trimming were derived from the DNA. The sample table shows 250,000 or so clones, and roughly 86% are seen once. Of the sample, approximately 5.1% is held by the ten largest clones.

This receptor was taken from an older woman with COVID-19, enrolled during active disease. Sequencing was performed on peripheral blood. The chain employs TRBV10-2 and TRBJ1-1, and TRBD1 matches 7 of the central bases. The CDR3 here reads CASSEVRGAGTEAFF. The nucleotide sequence reads TGCGCCAGCAGTGAGGTCAGGGGGGCGGGCACTGAAGCTTTCTTT.